This entry lists 19 T cell receptor beta chains sequenced from one sample in a study of blood T cell repertoires in COVID-19. The data were produced by immunoSEQ multiplex PCR, yet TCRdb's version contains in-frame clones alone and is incomplete. Of approximately 380,000 clones in the sample, 85% were seen once. Sequenced material: peripheral blood. These receptors were collected from a woman aged 18-29 years with acute or convalescent COVID-19.

The chain joins TRBV2 to TRBJ2-3; 12 bases agree with TRBD2. Germline-derived CDR1 and CDR2 are SNHLY and FYNNEI. The CDR3 sequence is 14 residues long. J lost 9 bases, V lost 6 bases, and 7 bases had no gene match. CDR3 sequence (DNA): TGTGCCAGCAGCGGACTAGCGGGGTATGACACGCAGTATTTT. It translates to CASSGLAGYDTQYF.

The gene calls are TRBV28 and TRBJ1-4, with D possibly being TRBD1 (5 bases). Trimming took off 6 bases at V and 0 bases at J, with 11 bases between the two ends. CDR1 MDHEN and CDR2 SYDVKM come from the germline V gene. This CDR3 is 15 amino acids long. CDR3 coding DNA: TGTGCCAGCAGGTTGAGGACAACAACTAATGAAAAACTGTTTTTT. This translates into CASRLRTTTNEKLFF.

This clone was seen just once. This chain links TRBV6-5 with TRBJ1-1; D is undetermined. Between the trimmed V and J ends, which lost 7 bases and 0 bases, there was a span of 12 bases. The CDR3 is made up of 14 amino acids. CDR1 is MNHEY and CDR2 is SVGAGI in the germline V gene. The CDR3 bases are TGTGCCAGCAACCCCGGAGCCATGAACACTGAAGCTTTCTTT. This translates into CASNPGAMNTEAFF.

The chain carries TRBV19 and TRBJ1-1; a weak D match, TRBD1 (6 bases). The CDR3 spans 14 residues. The V and J ends lost 5 bases and 3 bases respectively, with 13 bases between them. Germline V gene data show CDR1 as LNHDA and CDR2 as SQIVND (reference sequence). Here the CDR3 reads CASSPAQGYTEAFF. The CDR3 DNA sequence: TGTGCCAGTAGTCCAGCCCAGGGGTACACTGAAGCTTTCTTT.

This chain uses TRBV6-4 with TRBJ2-3; D is ambiguous. The V end lost 3 bases, the J end lost 0 bases, and 7 bases lay between the germline ends. Germline V lookup: CDR1 MRHNA, CDR2 SNTAGT. The CDR3 has 14 residues. CDR3 sequence (DNA): TGTGCCAGCAGTGAAGCGTCCAGCACAGATACGCAGTATTTT. As protein: CASSEASSTDTQYF.

The chain carries TRBV12-3 or TRBV12-4 and TRBJ1-6; TRBD1 is a possible D gene (5 bases). V was trimmed by 8 bases and J by 9 bases, leaving 14 bases between them. This CDR3 spans 13 amino acids. CDR3 sequence reads: CASGRGVSSPLHF. Written as DNA, the CDR3 is TGTGCCAGCGGACGGGGGGTTAGTTCACCCCTCCACTTT.

The chain uses TRBV4-1 and TRBJ2-1; 14 nucleotides line up with TRBD2. This CDR3 has 17 residues. The germline V gene has CDR1 MGHRA and CDR2 YSYEKL. Trimming cost V 6 bases and J 10 bases; bases outside gene matches: 14. CDR3 in amino acids: CASSPPGTSGSGWEQFF. CDR3 DNA: TGCGCCAGCAGTCCCCCTGGGACTAGCGGGAGCGGTTGGGAGCAGTTCTTC.

V is TRBV24-1 and J is TRBJ1-2; 10 bases are a match to TRBD1. The CDR3 covers 15 residues. V lost 5 bases, J lost 8 bases, and 10 bases stayed unmatched. CDR1 and CDR2 from the germline V gene are KGHDR and SFDVKD. The CDR3 bases are TGTGCCACCAGTGTGGGACAGGGGCGAAGTGGAGGCTACACCTTC. This gives the protein CATSVGQGRSGGYTF.

This clone was counted a few times. The rearrangement uses TRBV6-2 or TRBV6-3 and TRBJ2-7, with TRBD2 matching 7 bases. J gave up 2 bases and V 6 bases, and 4 bases lay outside the gene matches. Germline V CDR1 and CDR2: MNHEY, SVGEGT. The CDR3 is made up of 13 amino acids. The CDR3 region is CASSGGLTYEQYF. Written as DNA, the CDR3 is TGTGCCAGCAGCGGGGGGTTAACCTACGAGCAGTACTTC.

In the case of this clone: This sequence may be a read error, since a much larger clone differs from it by one base. This specimen includes other DNA sequences encoding the same CDR3. The chain has TRBV28 and TRBJ1-2; D remains ambiguous. Trimming took 5 bases from V and 4 from J, leaving 17 bases between them. Germline V gene sequence: CDR1 MDHEN, CDR2 SYDVKM. The CDR3 contains 15 residues. This CDR3 is CASSTTGRTGYGYTF. Written as DNA, the CDR3 is TGTGCCAGCAGTACCACGGGAAGGACTGGCTATGGCTACACCTTC.

The chain has TRBV3-1 (or the pseudogene TRBV3-2) and TRBJ1-6; weak D call: TRBD1 (6 bases). The CDR3 consists of 15 residues. Germline-derived CDR1 and CDR2 are LGHDT and YNNKEL (reference sequence). Trimming pared 1 base from V and 8 bases from J, leaving 12 bases between. DNA of the CDR3: TGTGCCAGCAGCCAAGTTCAGGGGAAGGATTCACCCCTCCACTTT. This encodes CASSQVQGKDSPLHF.

The rearrangement uses TRBV24-1 and TRBJ2-7; 9 bases line up with TRBD2. The length of the CDR3 is 19 residues. J was trimmed by 4 bases and V by 1 base; bases with no gene match: 16. The germline gives CDR1 KGHDR, CDR2 SFDVKD. The DNA of the CDR3 is TGTGCCACCAGTGATTTACGGGCTAGCGGGGTCTTACCGAGGTACGAGCAGTACTTC. Protein: CATSDLRASGVLPRYEQYF.

The V gene is TRBV3-1 (or the pseudogene TRBV3-2), the J gene TRBJ1-1; D remains ambiguous. Germline lookup yields CDR1 LGHDT and CDR2 YNNKEL (reference sequence). The length of the CDR3 is 13 residues. The V end lost 3 bases, the J end lost 2 bases, and 7 bases lay between the germline ends. The CDR3 DNA reads TGTGCCAGCAGCCACGGTCCTAACACTGAAGCTTTCTTT. Protein sequence: CASSHGPNTEAFF.

The J gene is TRBJ2-1, the V gene TRBV4-1; weak D call: TRBD1 (6 bases). This CDR3 has 17 residues. The V gene lost 2 bases and the J gene lost 2 bases, with 16 bases spanning the gap. Germline loops: CDR1 MGHRA, CDR2 YSYEKL. CDR3 sequence reads: CASSQTGMGGPYNEQFF. CDR3 nucleotides: TGCGCCAGCAGCCAAACAGGGATGGGTGGCCCCTACAATGAGCAGTTCTTC.

The rearrangement links TRBV7-9 to TRBJ1-5, with 7 bases fitting TRBD1. V lost 4 bases and J lost 0; bases outside the gene matches: 9. Germline lookup yields CDR1 SEHNR and CDR2 FQNEAQ (reference sequence). This CDR3 has 17 residues. CDR3: CASSSDRTGFSNQPQHF. The DNA for the CDR3 is TGTGCCAGCAGCTCAGACCGGACAGGTTTTAGCAATCAGCCCCAGCATTTT.

The J gene is TRBJ1-1, the V gene TRBV2, with no clear D. The CDR3 is made up of 15 amino acids. Germline V gene data show CDR1 as SNHLY and CDR2 as FYNNEI. The germline V and J ends were trimmed by 2 bases and 3 bases, with 13 bases remaining between them. The DNA of the CDR3 is TGTGCCAGCAGTGAAAGCCCCGATGTGGACACTGAAGCTTTCTTT. This translates into CASSESPDVDTEAFF.

This chain connects TRBV5-1 to TRBJ1-1; 8 bases line up with TRBD1. The CDR3 covers 12 residues. V shed 5 bases, J shed 5 bases, and the junction held 2 bases outside the gene matches. Germline CDR1 SGHRS, CDR2 YFSETQ. CDR3 in DNA: TGCGCCAGCAGGACAGGGGTGACTGAAGCTTTCTTT. Its translation: CASRTGVTEAFF.

The chain uses TRBV13 and TRBJ2-3; tentative D call: TRBD1 (6 bases). The CDR3 has 14 amino acids. V lost 5 bases to trimming and J lost 2 bases, with 11 bases between them. The germline V gene encodes CDR1 PRHDT and CDR2 FYEKMQ (reference sequence). CDR3 nucleotides: TGTGCCAGCAGCCTGGACAGCCCCACAGATACGCAGTATTTT. Translated, it gives CASSLDSPTDTQYF.

This chain connects TRBV5-1 to TRBJ1-3; D is unclear. Looked up from germline, CDR1 is SGHRS and CDR2 is YFSETQ. V lost 4 bases and J lost 0, with 11 bases in between. CDR3 length equals 15 residues. The CDR3 DNA sequence: TGCGCCAGCAGCGATGGCAGTACCTCTGGAAACACCATATATTTT. Its protein product is CASSDGSTSGNTIYF. Variable domain in full (rest from reference TRBV5-1 and TRBJ1-3): KAGVTQTPRYLIKTRGQQVTLSCSPISGHRSVSWYQQTPGQGLQFLFEYFSETQRNKGNFPGRFSGRQFSNSRSEMNVSTLELGDSALYLCASSDGSTSGNTIYFGEGSWLTVV.